This T cell receptor beta chain came from a study of T cell repertoires in cytomegalovirus infection. Study-level findings and limits: The ex vivo response showed dominance by HLA-C-restricted CMV-specific TCR beta clonotypes.

Germline V gene data show CDR1 as SGHNT and CDR2 as YENEEA. The V segment lost 5 bases and the J segment 0 bases; nucleotides outside the gene matches: 6. The CDR3 is 15 residues long. This clonotype showed up many times. What it binds is not known. TCRdb fed the reads into MiXCR, producing one record per CDR3 protein. The sample yields 400,000 to 550,000 distinct CDR3 sequences, roughly 12% seen once. The sequence derives from a human donor in good health (CMV status not recorded). Some clones in this sample may be carry-over from other donors' samples. Material: PBMCs. This chain links TRBV11-3 with TRBJ1-1; TRBD1 matches 7 bases. The CDR3 here is CASSPSGGMNTEAFF. As DNA, the CDR3 is TGTGCCAGCAGCCCCTCAGGGGGGATGAACACTGAAGCTTTCTTT.